This TCR beta chain was obtained from a study of blood T cells in healthy people across ages. Study observations and caveats: Roughly linearly, TCR beta diversity per million T cells fell as age increased. Unknown CMV status may confound age-related changes in expanded clones.

For this clonotype: Its antigen remains unknown.

Primed by a sample-barcoded 5' primer and a J-beta primer mix, a second PCR proceeded for 7 to 11 cycles. Via MiXCR, TCRdb re-called the 5' RACE reads, giving one row per CDR3 protein. The data contain about 1.7 million distinct CDR3 sequences, 28% of them singletons. Per the germline V gene, CDR1 is MNHNY and CDR2 is SVGAGI (reference sequence). This CDR3 spans 14 amino acids. Between the trimmed V and J ends, which lost 2 bases and 2 bases, there was a span of 10 bases. The sample comprised blood. This TCR came from a woman younger than 45 in good health. The chain combines TRBV6-6 with TRBJ2-7; D unresolved. The CDR3 here is CASSYATSAYEQYF. In nucleotides, the CDR3 is TGTGCCAGCAGTTACGCGACAAGCGCCTACGAGCAGTACTTC.